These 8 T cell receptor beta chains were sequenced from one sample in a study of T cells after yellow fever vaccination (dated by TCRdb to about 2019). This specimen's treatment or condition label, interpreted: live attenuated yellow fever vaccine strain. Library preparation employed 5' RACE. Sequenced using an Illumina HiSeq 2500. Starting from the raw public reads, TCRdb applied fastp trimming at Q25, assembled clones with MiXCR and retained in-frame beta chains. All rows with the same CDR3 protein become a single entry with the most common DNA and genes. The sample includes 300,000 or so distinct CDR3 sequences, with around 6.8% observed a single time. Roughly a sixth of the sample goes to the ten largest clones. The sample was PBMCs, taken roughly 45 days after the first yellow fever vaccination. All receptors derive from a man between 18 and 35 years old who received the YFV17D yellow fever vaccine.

CDR3 protein: CASSLLGQDTQYF. In DNA form, the CDR3 reads TGTGCCAGCAGCTTACTAGGTCAAGATACGCAGTATTTT. This sequence joins TRBV7-6 and TRBJ2-3; no clear D gene. V lost 2 bases to trimming and J lost 5 bases, with 8 bases between them. This CDR3 has 13 residues. CDR1 and CDR2 from the germline V gene are SGHVS and FNYEAQ.

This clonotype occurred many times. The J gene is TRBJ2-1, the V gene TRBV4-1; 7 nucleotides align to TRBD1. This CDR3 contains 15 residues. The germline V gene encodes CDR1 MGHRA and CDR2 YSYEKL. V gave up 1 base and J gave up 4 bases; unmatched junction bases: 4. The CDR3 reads CASSQGQGGYNEQFF. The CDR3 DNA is TGCGCCAGCAGCCAAGGACAGGGTGGATACAATGAGCAGTTCTTC.

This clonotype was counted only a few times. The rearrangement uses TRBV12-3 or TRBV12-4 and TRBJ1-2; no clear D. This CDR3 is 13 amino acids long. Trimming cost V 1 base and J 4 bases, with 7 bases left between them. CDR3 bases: TGTGCCAGCAGTTTAGAAGAGACCTATGGCTACACCTTC. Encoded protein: CASSLEETYGYTF.

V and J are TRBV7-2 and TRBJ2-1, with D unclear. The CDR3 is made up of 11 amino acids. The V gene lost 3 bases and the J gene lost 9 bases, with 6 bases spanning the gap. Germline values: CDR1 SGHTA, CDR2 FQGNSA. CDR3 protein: CASSFPGEQFF. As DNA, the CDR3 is TGTGCCAGCAGCTTTCCGGGTGAGCAGTTCTTC.

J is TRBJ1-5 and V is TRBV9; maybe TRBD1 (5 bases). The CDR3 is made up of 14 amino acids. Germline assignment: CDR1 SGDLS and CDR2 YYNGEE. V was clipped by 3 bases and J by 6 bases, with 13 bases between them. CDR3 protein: CASSEYGASQPQHF. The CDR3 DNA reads TGTGCCAGCAGCGAATACGGGGCCAGTCAGCCCCAGCATTTT.

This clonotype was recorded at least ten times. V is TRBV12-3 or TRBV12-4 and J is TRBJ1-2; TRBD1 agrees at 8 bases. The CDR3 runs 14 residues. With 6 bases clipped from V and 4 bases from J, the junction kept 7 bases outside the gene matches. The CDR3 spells CASSRQGQGYGYTF. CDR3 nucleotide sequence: TGTGCCAGCAGCCGACAGGGGCAGGGCTATGGCTACACCTTC.

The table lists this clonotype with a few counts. CDR3 bases: TGCGCCAGCACCCACCCGGGGACAGGGCACACAGATACGCAGTATTTT. It specifies CASTHPGTGHTDTQYF. The V gene is TRBV5-1, the J gene TRBJ2-3; TRBD1 agrees at 9 bases. Germline values: CDR1 SGHRS, CDR2 YFSETQ. With 6 bases clipped from V and 2 bases from J, the junction kept 10 bases outside the gene matches. CDR3 length: 16 residues.

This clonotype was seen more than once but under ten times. The CDR3 DNA reads as TGCGCCAGCAGCCTACGCGGACACCAAACAGATACGCAGTATTTT. It yields the protein CASSLRGHQTDTQYF. This chain uses TRBV4-3 with TRBJ2-3; TRBD1 might be the D (5 bases). The V end was cut by 4 bases, the J end by 3 bases, with 14 bases between. The V gene's germline CDR1 is LGHNA and CDR2 YSLEER. The CDR3 covers 15 residues.